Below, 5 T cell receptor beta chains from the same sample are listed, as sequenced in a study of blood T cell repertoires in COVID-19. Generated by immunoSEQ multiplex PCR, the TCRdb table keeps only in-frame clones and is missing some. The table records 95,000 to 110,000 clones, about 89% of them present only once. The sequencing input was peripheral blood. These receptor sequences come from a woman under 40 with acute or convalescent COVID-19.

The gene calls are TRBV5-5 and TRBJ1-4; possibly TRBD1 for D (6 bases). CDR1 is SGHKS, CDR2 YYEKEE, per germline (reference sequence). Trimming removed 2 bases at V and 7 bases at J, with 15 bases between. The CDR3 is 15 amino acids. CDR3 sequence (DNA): TGTGCCAGCAGCTTTTTGGCAGGGGACGGTGAAAAACTGTTTTTT. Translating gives CASSFLAGDGEKLFF.

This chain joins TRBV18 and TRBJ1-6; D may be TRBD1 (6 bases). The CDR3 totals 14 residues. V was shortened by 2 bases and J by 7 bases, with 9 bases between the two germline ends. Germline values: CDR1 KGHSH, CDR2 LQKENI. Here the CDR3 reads CASSPADSNSPLHF. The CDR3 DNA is TGTGCCAGCTCACCAGCGGACAGCAATTCACCCCTCCACTTT.

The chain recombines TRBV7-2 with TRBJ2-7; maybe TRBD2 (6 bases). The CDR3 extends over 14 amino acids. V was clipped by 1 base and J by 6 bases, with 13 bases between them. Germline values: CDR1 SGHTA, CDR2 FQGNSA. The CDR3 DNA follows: TGTGCCAGCAGCTTAGTGGGGCTAGCGCGCGAGCAGTACTTC. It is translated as CASSLVGLAREQYF.

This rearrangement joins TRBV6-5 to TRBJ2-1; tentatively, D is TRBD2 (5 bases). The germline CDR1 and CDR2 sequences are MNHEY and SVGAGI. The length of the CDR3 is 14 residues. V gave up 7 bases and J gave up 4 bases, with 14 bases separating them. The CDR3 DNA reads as TGTGCCAGCAACTCGGGCGGGCCGTACAATGAGCAGTTCTTC. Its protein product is CASNSGGPYNEQFF.

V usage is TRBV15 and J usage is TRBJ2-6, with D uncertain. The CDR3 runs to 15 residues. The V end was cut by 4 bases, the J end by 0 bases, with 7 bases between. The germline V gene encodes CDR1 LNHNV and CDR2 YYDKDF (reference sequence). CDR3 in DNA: TGTGCCACCAGCAAAGATAACTCTGGGGCCAACGTCCTGACTTTC. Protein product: CATSKDNSGANVLTF.